The present T cell receptor (beta chain) was sequenced within a study of radiotherapy plus CTLA-4 blockade in lung cancer. Notes on the study in general: An expansion of tumor-derived TCR clones occurred in blood after radiotherapy plus ipilimumab.

Of note for this clone: Its target is not known.

Assay: immunoSEQ multiplex PCR; the TCRdb copy retains only in-frame clones and omits some. Of tens of thousands of clones listed, around 85% are singletons. V lost 5 bases, J lost 5 bases, and 8 bases stayed unmatched. The CDR3 length is 15 residues. Germline CDR1 and CDR2: LNHDA and SQIVND (reference sequence). Sequencing was performed on peripheral blood, taken from a patient treated with radiotherapy plus ipilimumab. The chain combines TRBV19 with TRBJ2-2; 7 bases match TRBD1. This TCR was sampled from a human donor with non-small cell lung cancer who had a partial response to radiotherapy plus ipilimumab. This CDR3 is CASSSKTGITGELFF. The CDR3 nucleotides are TGTGCCAGTAGTTCGAAGACAGGGATAACCGGGGAGCTGTTTTTT.